This passage covers 3 T cell receptor beta chains from one sample sequenced in a study of blood T cell repertoires in COVID-19. TCRdb keeps only in-frame clones here, not all; method: immunoSEQ multiplex PCR. The repertoire has fewer than 500,000 clones, about 80% of them found once; the top ten carry around 1.1%. The specimen sequenced was peripheral blood. The source is a human donor with acute or convalescent COVID-19. The donor label of this sample is uncertain.

The chain joins TRBV19 to TRBJ1-1; TRBD1 might be the D (5 bases). V lost 5 bases, J lost 3 bases, and 16 bases lay in between. The CDR3 runs to 15 residues. CDR1 LNHDA and CDR2 SQIVND come from the germline V gene (reference sequence). The CDR3 here is CASSATGPPYTEAFF. CDR3 DNA: TGTGCCAGTAGTGCAACAGGACCCCCGTACACTGAAGCTTTCTTT.

The chain employs TRBV6-2 or TRBV6-3 and TRBJ2-5, with TRBD2 matching over 14 bases. From germline, CDR1 is MNHEY and CDR2 SVGEGT. The CDR3 contains 17 residues. J lost 4 bases, V lost 3 bases, and 7 bases had no gene match. Written as DNA, the CDR3 is TGTGCCAGCAGTTATTCGTTGGGGACTAGCGGGAGAGAGACCCAGTACTTC. It specifies CASSYSLGTSGRETQYF.

V is TRBV7-2 and J is TRBJ2-1; 9 positions agree with TRBD2. The CDR3 runs 16 residues. Germline CDR1 is SGHTA and CDR2 is FQGNSA. V gave up 1 base and J gave up 2 bases; unmatched junction bases: 3. The CDR3 DNA reads TGTGCCAGCAGCTTAGGACTAGCGGCCACCTACAATGAGCAGTTCTTC. Its translation: CASSLGLAATYNEQFF. The whole variable domain, remainder taken from reference TRBV7-2 and TRBJ2-1, is GAGVSQSPSNKVTEKGKDVELRCDPISGHTALYWYRQSLGQGLEFLIYFQGNSAPDKSGLPSDRFSAERTGGSVSTLTIQRTQQEDSAVYLCASSLGLAATYNEQFFGPGTRLTVL.